Listed below are T cell receptor beta chains from one sample, sequenced in a study of response to subunit inactivated influenza vaccine. TCRdb processed the RT-PCR reads anew with MiXCR; each CDR3 protein has one entry. The sample lists a few hundred thousand distinct CDR3 sequences, around a fifth occurring once. The specimen was PBMCs from blood, collected less than 22 months after vaccination. These receptors were obtained from a man in his fifties or sixties who received an inactivated influenza vaccine. Each CDR3 is given with its conserved first and last residue. Each record gives: D gene, J gene, clone size, V gene, CDR3 protein, CDR3 DNA. The D gene is left open where the match is weak. Clone size appears in some rows only: once, few, many, or a class for an expanded clone.

>TRBD1|TRBJ2-2|NA|TRBV4-2
CASSQAQGAGTGELFF
TGTGCCAGCAGCCAAGCCCAGGGGGCAGGCACCGGGGAGCTGTTTTTT
>TRBD2|TRBJ2-3|few|TRBV11-2
CASSFLAGPRDTQYF
TGTGCCAGCAGCTTTCTAGCGGGGCCACGAGATACGCAGTATTTT
>NA|TRBJ2-5|NA|TRBV5-1
CASSNSVDLRGTQYF
TGCGCCAGCAGCAATTCCGTCGATCTTCGGGGGACCCAGTACTTC
>NA|TRBJ2-7|few|TRBV27
CASSLLGTVYEQYF
TGTGCCAGCAGTTTATTAGGGACTGTCTACGAGCAGTACTTC
>TRBD2|TRBJ2-7|many|TRBV24-1
CATIGLAGPRYEQYF
TGTGCCACCATCGGACTAGCGGGGCCCCGCTACGAGCAGTACTTC
>TRBD2|TRBJ2-1|NA|TRBV29-1
CSVRGGSYNEQFF
TGCAGCGTCCGGGGGGGGTCCTACAATGAGCAGTTCTTC
>NA|TRBJ1-2|NA|TRBV29-1
CSVEARGYTF
TGCAGCGTTGAAGCTCGGGGCTACACCTTC
>TRBD1|TRBJ1-5|few|TRBV5-1
CASSLGTGSGNQPQHF
TGCGCCAGCAGCTTGGGGACAGGTTCTGGCAATCAGCCCCAGCATTTT
>TRBD2|TRBJ2-2|NA|TRBV7-6
CASSNPSGRLTGELFF
TGTGCCAGCAGCAATCCTAGCGGGAGATTGACCGGGGAGCTGTTTTTT
>NA|TRBJ2-3|few|TRBV4-2
CASSQEVLVQGATQYF
TGTGCCAGCAGCCAAGAGGTTTTGGTCCAAGGTGCTACGCAGTATTTT
>NA|TRBJ1-1|many|TRBV20-1
CSASYISEAFF
TGCAGTGCTAGTTATATAAGTGAAGCTTTCTTT
>NA|TRBJ1-1|NA|TRBV12-3/TRBV12-4
CASSFHPNTEAFF
TGTGCCAGCAGTTTTCACCCGAACACTGAAGCTTTCTTT
>NA|TRBJ1-2|NA|TRBV5-1
CASSLDRLYGYTF
TGCGCCAGCAGCTTAGACCGACTCTATGGCTACACCTTC
>TRBD2|TRBJ2-5|few|TRBV7-2
CASSSGLAGGIETQYF
TGTGCCAGCAGCTCGGGACTAGCGGGAGGTATTGAGACCCAGTACTTC
>NA|TRBJ2-3|NA|TRBV18
CASSPSLRGSTDTQYF
TGTGCCAGCTCACCGAGTCTAAGAGGGAGCACAGATACGCAGTATTTT
>TRBD1|TRBJ1-5|few|TRBV9
CASSVTGTGTQPQHF
TGTGCCAGCAGCGTTACCGGGACAGGGACTCAGCCCCAGCATTTT
>NA|TRBJ1-6|few|TRBV7-2
CASSLVTGNSPLHF
TGTGCCAGCAGCTTAGTGACGGGGAACTCACCCCTCCACTTT
>TRBD1|TRBJ1-4|NA|TRBV7-2
CASSADRGALFF
TGTGCCAGCAGCGCGGACAGGGGGGCACTGTTTTTT
>NA|TRBJ1-1|NA|TRBV20-1
CSAKGGTEHWAFF
TGCAGTGCTAAGGGGGGAACTGAACACTGGGCTTTCTTT
>TRBD1|TRBJ1-1|NA|TRBV5-1
CASSLLGTGADTEAFF
TGCGCCAGCAGCTTGTTAGGGACAGGGGCGGACACTGAAGCTTTCTTT
>NA|TRBJ1-6|NA|TRBV4-2
CASSQEGVGNSPLHF
TGTGCCAGCAGCCAAGAGGGGGTCGGGAATTCACCCCTCCACTTT
>TRBD1|TRBJ1-4|NA|TRBV12-3/TRBV12-4
CASSRQGASTNEKLFF
TGTGCCAGCAGCCGACAGGGGGCGTCAACTAATGAAAAACTGTTTTTT
>NA|TRBJ1-6|NA|TRBV3-1
CASSQDNTGKALHF
TGTGCCAGCAGCCAAGATAATACCGGCAAGGCCCTCCACTTT
>TRBD2|TRBJ2-7|NA|TRBV7-9
CASSLIPAGEGSNEQYF
TGTGCCAGCAGCTTAATTCCAGCGGGAGAAGGTAGCAACGAGCAGTACTTC